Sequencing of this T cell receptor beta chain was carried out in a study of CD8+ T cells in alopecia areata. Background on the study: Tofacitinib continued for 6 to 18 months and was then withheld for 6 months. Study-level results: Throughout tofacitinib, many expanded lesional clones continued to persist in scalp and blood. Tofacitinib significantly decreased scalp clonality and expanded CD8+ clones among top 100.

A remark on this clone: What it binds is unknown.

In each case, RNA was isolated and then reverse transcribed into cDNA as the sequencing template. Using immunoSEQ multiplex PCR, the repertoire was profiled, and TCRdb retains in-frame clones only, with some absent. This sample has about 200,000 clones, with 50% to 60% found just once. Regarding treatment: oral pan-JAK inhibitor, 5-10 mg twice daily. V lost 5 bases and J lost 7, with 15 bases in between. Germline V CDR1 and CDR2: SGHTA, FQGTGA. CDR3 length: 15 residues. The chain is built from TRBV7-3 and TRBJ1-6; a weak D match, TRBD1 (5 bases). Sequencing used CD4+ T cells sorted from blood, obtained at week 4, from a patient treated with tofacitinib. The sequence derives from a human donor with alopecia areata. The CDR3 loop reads CASSREGRHNSPLHF. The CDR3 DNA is TGTGCCAGCAGCCGGGAGGGGAGGCACAATTCACCCCTCCACTTT.